Here is one T cell receptor (beta chain) with its context. Antigen: not known. Through a sample-barcoded 5' primer and a J-beta primer mix, a second PCR was run for 7 to 11 cycles. TCRdb re-called the 5' RACE reads with MiXCR, one entry per CDR3 protein. This sample has approximately 1.5 million distinct CDR3 sequences, with less than 45% found just once. Trimming shortened V by 7 bases and J by 8 bases, and 14 bases separated the two germline ends. CDR3 length: 12 amino acids. Looked up from germline, CDR1 is MNHEY and CDR2 is SVGEGT. Staff drew around 10 milliliters of peripheral blood from each donor. This sample was included in a study of blood T cells in healthy people across ages. Study conclusions and caveats: When set beside aged donors, long-lived donors presented more naive CD4+ cells and higher diversity. TCR beta diversity was tightly associated with the proportion of naive T cells. Per million T cells, TCR beta diversity dropped about linearly as age rose.

The sequencing input was blood. The receptor was derived from a woman under 30 in good health. The genes are TRBV6-2 or TRBV6-3 and TRBJ1-1, with D unresolved. The CDR3 DNA is TGTGCCAGCACCTCAGATGGAACCGAAGCTTTCTTT. Protein sequence: CASTSDGTEAFF.